These 6 T cell receptor beta chains share one sample of origin, sequenced in a study of shared clonotypes between healthy human individuals. This table comes from immunoSEQ multiplex PCR, and its TCRdb copy is limited to in-frame clones, with some not included. The sample shows approximately 250,000 clones, under 80% of them seen only once. The material sequenced was memory CD4+ T cells sorted from blood. The subset is: CD45RA-negative fraction. Receptors originate from a man aged 25 to 40 in good health.

The J gene is TRBJ2-1, the V gene TRBV19, with TRBD2 matching over 10 bases. The CDR3 covers 16 residues. Germline V gene lookup returns CDR1 LNHDA and CDR2 SQIVND (reference sequence). The V gene end was trimmed by 7 bases and the J gene end by 7 bases; junction bases not matched to a gene: 13. CDR3 nucleotide sequence: TGTGCCAGTAATAAGCGGGAGGGCCTGTTAGATAATGAGCAGTTCTTC. Translating it yields CASNKREGLLDNEQFF.

For the CDR3, the DNA is TGTGCCAGCAGCCCCCGTATCATGAACACTGAAGCTTTCTTT. Translation: CASSPRIMNTEAFF. V gene TRBV7-2 combines with J gene TRBJ1-1; D uncertain. Trimming removed 5 bases at V and 0 bases at J, with 10 bases between. Germline values: CDR1 SGHTA, CDR2 FQGNSA. CDR3 size: 14 residues.

The chain combines TRBV27 with TRBJ1-3; TRBD1 might be the D (5 bases). From germline, CDR1 is MNHEY and CDR2 SMNVEV (reference sequence). This CDR3 spans 15 amino acids. With 7 bases removed from V and 5 bases from J, the gap between germline ends came to 18 bases. The CDR3 sequence is CASTAGQPFRNTIYF. The DNA for the CDR3 is TGTGCCAGCACGGCAGGACAACCTTTCAGAAACACCATATATTTT.

The chain carries TRBV11-3 and TRBJ2-1; the D is unclear. The V end was cut by 0 bases, the J end by 5 bases, with 2 bases between. Germline CDR1 SGHNT, CDR2 YENEEA. The CDR3 contains 12 residues. The CDR3 DNA reads as TGTGCCAGCAGCTTAGACCACAATGAGCAGTTCTTC. Protein sequence: CASSLDHNEQFF.

CDR3 in amino acids: CASSRREGGNEQFF. In DNA, the CDR3 is TGTGCCAGCAGTCGCCGGGAGGGAGGCAATGAGCAGTTCTTC. The genes are TRBV2 and TRBJ2-1; 8 positions match TRBD2. V was pared by 5 bases and J by 6 bases, with 6 bases of the junction left unmatched. The CDR3 runs 14 residues. Germline-derived CDR1 and CDR2 are SNHLY and FYNNEI.

This clone was detected a few times. The chain uses TRBV5-6 and TRBJ1-1, with 11 bases matching TRBD1. The ends lost 1 base at V and 10 bases at J; junction bases unmatched: 9. This CDR3 spans 15 amino acids. Germline CDR1 reads SGHDT; CDR2 reads YYEEEE. In DNA form, the CDR3 reads TGTGCCAGCAGCTTGCTTGTTCAGGACAGGGGGCGAGCTTTCTTT. Amino acid sequence: CASSLLVQDRGRAFF.